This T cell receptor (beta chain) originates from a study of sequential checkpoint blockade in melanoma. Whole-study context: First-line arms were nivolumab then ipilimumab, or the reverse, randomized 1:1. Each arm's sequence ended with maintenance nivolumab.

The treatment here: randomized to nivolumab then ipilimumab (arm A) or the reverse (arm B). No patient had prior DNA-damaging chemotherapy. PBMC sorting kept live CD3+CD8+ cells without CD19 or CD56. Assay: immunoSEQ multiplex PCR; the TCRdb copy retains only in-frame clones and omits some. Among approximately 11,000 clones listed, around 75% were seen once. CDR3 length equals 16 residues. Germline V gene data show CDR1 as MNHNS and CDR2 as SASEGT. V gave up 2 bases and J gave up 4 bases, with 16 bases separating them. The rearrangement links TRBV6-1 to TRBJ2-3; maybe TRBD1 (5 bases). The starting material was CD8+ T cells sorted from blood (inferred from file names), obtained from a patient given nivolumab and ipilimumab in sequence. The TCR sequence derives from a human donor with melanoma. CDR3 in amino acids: CASSERSKDIPDTQYF. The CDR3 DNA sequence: TGTGCCAGCAGTGAACGGTCTAAGGACATCCCAGATACGCAGTATTTT.